The rows below give T cell receptor beta chains drawn from one sample of a study of regulatory T cells in long-lasting Graves disease. TCRdb reanalysed the multiplex PCR reads using MiXCR and keeps one entry per CDR3 protein. The table has roughly 380,000 distinct CDR3 sequences, approximately 16% seen once; the top ten hold 30%. The sample was also reused in another study, on T cells in Graves' hyperthyroidism and ophthalmopathy.

The sample in question was peripheral blood mononuclear cells (PBMCs), obtained at new diagnosis, from a patient treated with antithyroid drugs. The receptors come from a man aged 40-55 years with Graves disease. CDR3s include the opening cysteine and the closing phenylalanine or tryptophan. Each record gives: D gene, V gene, clone size, J gene, CDR3 DNA, CDR3 protein. D genes are given only for firm matches. Rows give clone size only sometimes, using once, few, many, or a class for an expanded clone.

D: -; V: TRBV3-1; size: many; J: TRBJ2-2; DNA: TGTGCCAGCACTAACACCGGGGAGCTGTTTTTT; CDR3: CASTNTGELFF
D: -; V: TRBV3-1; size: many; J: TRBJ2-3; DNA: TGTGCCAGCAGCCAAGCGTACTACACAGATACGCAGTATTTT; CDR3: CASSQAYYTDTQYF
D: -; V: TRBV15; size: many; J: TRBJ2-6; DNA: TGTGCCACCAGCCCGGGGCAGGCCCTGGGGGCCAACGTCCTGACTTTC; CDR3: CATSPGQALGANVLTF
D: -; V: TRBV29-1; size: -; J: TRBJ2-3; DNA: TGCAGCGGACTGCCTGAACCGTACACAGATACGCAGTATTTT; CDR3: CSGLPEPYTDTQYF
D: -; V: TRBV6-2/TRBV6-3; size: -; J: TRBJ2-7; DNA: TGTGCCTGCACCCTGGGTCGGATGACAGGCGAGCAGTACTTC; CDR3: CACTLGRMTGEQYF
D: -; V: TRBV5-1; size: few; J: TRBJ2-2; DNA: TGCGCCAGCCAGGAGGGGGCCCAGAACACCGGGGAGCTGTTTTTT; CDR3: CASQEGAQNTGELFF
D: TRBD1; V: TRBV20-1; size: -; J: TRBJ2-5; DNA: TGCAGTGCCCGATCGCTCGACAGGGTGGAGACCCAGTACTTC; CDR3: CSARSLDRVETQYF
D: -; V: TRBV24-1; size: -; J: TRBJ1-1; DNA: TGTGCCACCAGGGATACAGAACACCCTGAAGCTTTCTTT; CDR3: CATRDTEHPEAFF
D: TRBD1; V: TRBV28; size: -; J: TRBJ2-7; DNA: TGTGCCAGCAGTTCCCCCCCCGGGACAGGGGGCAAGGAAGAGCAGTACTTC; CDR3: CASSSPPGTGGKEEQYF
D: -; V: TRBV5-1; size: -; J: TRBJ2-5; DNA: TGCGCCAGCAAAATGACTCCACAAGAGACCCAGTACTTC; CDR3: CASKMTPQETQYF
D: -; V: TRBV2; size: many; J: TRBJ1-1; DNA: TGTGCCAGCAGTGTTGAGGGTCGGACTGAAGCTTTCTTT; CDR3: CASSVEGRTEAFF
D: -; V: TRBV7-3; size: many; J: TRBJ2-4; DNA: TGTGCCAGCAGCTCGGACAGAGGTGGCATTCAGTACTTC; CDR3: CASSSDRGGIQYF
D: -; V: TRBV27; size: many; J: TRBJ2-1; DNA: TGTGCCAGCAGCTGGAAGAATGAGCAGTTCTTC; CDR3: CASSWKNEQFF
D: TRBD1; V: TRBV5-1; size: once; J: TRBJ2-1; DNA: TGTGCCAGCAGCTTGACAGGGTCCTCCAATGAGCAGTTCTTC; CDR3: CASSLTGSSNEQFF
D: -; V: TRBV15; size: many; J: TRBJ1-1; DNA: TGTGCCACCAGCTCCGAGGGATGGGGCACTGAAGCTTTCTTT; CDR3: CATSSEGWGTEAFF
D: -; V: TRBV18; size: many; J: TRBJ1-1; DNA: TGTGCCAGCGGGGGGACTGGGACGGACGGAGAAACTGAAGCTTTCTTT; CDR3: CASGGTGTDGETEAFF
D: -; V: TRBV5-1; size: -; J: TRBJ2-4; DNA: TGCGCCAGCAGCTTGGCGGGGCTAGGGAACATTCAGTACTTC; CDR3: CASSLAGLGNIQYF
D: -; V: TRBV29-1; size: many; J: TRBJ2-3; DNA: TGCAGCGAGATTAGGGGAGATACGCAGTATTTT; CDR3: CSEIRGDTQYF
D: -; V: TRBV12-3/TRBV12-4; size: few; J: TRBJ2-3; DNA: TGTGCCAGCAGTTTAGCGGGCGAAGTCGGGGGGGGGGACAGTACGCAGTATTTT; CDR3: CASSLAGEVGGGDSTQYF
D: -; V: TRBV29-1; size: many; J: TRBJ2-7; DNA: TGCAGCGTGGACCATATGGACGAGCAGTACTTC; CDR3: CSVDHMDEQYF
D: -; V: TRBV5-1; size: -; J: TRBJ2-2; DNA: TGCGCCAGCACGCGGGACAGGAACACCGGGGAGCTGTTTTTT; CDR3: CASTRDRNTGELFF
D: TRBD1; V: TRBV2; size: -; J: TRBJ1-1; DNA: TGTGCCAGCAGGGATAGACAGGGCATGAACACTGAAGCTTTCTTT; CDR3: CASRDRQGMNTEAFF
D: TRBD2; V: TRBV7-3; size: many; J: TRBJ2-1; DNA: TGTGCCAGCAGCTTATGGCGGGAGTCCTACAATGAGCAGTTCTTC; CDR3: CASSLWRESYNEQFF
D: -; V: TRBV6-2/TRBV6-3; size: many; J: TRBJ1-4; DNA: TGTGCCAGCAGCGTGACAAGGGAGAATGAAAAACTGTTTTTT; CDR3: CASSVTRENEKLFF
D: TRBD1; V: TRBV7-8; size: few; J: TRBJ1-5; DNA: TGTGCCAGCAGCCCGAACAGGGGTGAGGGCAATCAGCCCCAGCATTTT; CDR3: CASSPNRGEGNQPQHF
D: -; V: TRBV2; size: many; J: TRBJ1-6; DNA: TGTGCCAGCCATAAATCTCCGGGACACCTACTTAATTCACCCCTCCACTTT; CDR3: CASHKSPGHLLNSPLHF
D: -; V: TRBV6-5; size: many; J: TRBJ1-4; DNA: TGTGCCAGCAGTTACCTACCCCGTCGACACGGGGGCCGAGGAGGCTATAATGAAAAACTGTTTTTT; CDR3: CASSYLPRRHGGRGGYNEKLFF
D: -; V: TRBV19; size: few; J: TRBJ2-7; DNA: TGTGCCACCAAGCTAGCGGGGACAGGGACCGAGCAGTACTTC; CDR3: CATKLAGTGTEQYF
D: -; V: TRBV5-6; size: many; J: TRBJ2-1; DNA: TGTGCCAGCAGCTTGTGGGCAATAGGGAACAATGAGCAGTTCTTC; CDR3: CASSLWAIGNNEQFF
D: -; V: TRBV28; size: many; J: TRBJ2-7; DNA: TGTGCCAGCAGTCGGGCTCCTTCCTACGAGCAGTACTTC; CDR3: CASSRAPSYEQYF
D: -; V: TRBV7-2; size: many; J: TRBJ2-2; DNA: TGTGCCAGCAGGATTGCGTCCGGGCGGGGGGAGCTGTTTTTT; CDR3: CASRIASGRGELFF